A single sample is the source of the 24 T cell receptor beta chains below, sequenced in a study of blood T cell repertoires in COVID-19. The method was immunoSEQ multiplex PCR; TCRdb's version includes in-frame clones alone and lacks a portion of them. The sample lists fewer than 250,000 clones; roughly 80% were seen once. What was sequenced was peripheral blood. These receptors were taken from a woman in her 40s with active or convalescent COVID-19.

J is TRBJ1-6 and V is TRBV7-2; a weak D match, TRBD1 (5 bases). Germline V lookup: CDR1 SGHTA, CDR2 FQGNSA. The CDR3 contains 16 residues. The V end was cut by 5 bases, the J end by 6 bases, with 17 bases between. As DNA, the CDR3 is TGTGCCAGCAGCCCCAGTCGTACAGGCCTTAATTCACCCCTCCACTTT. It is translated as CASSPSRTGLNSPLHF.

The chain recombines TRBV7-2 with TRBJ2-5; D is unresolved. This CDR3 is 13 amino acids long. Trimming removed 0 bases from V and 7 bases from J, with 9 bases in between. Per the germline V gene, CDR1 is SGHTA and CDR2 is FQGNSA. The CDR3 sequence is CASSLAARGTQYF. The CDR3 nucleotides are TGTGCCAGCAGCTTAGCGGCCCGAGGGACCCAGTACTTC.

This clone is a singleton in its sample. In DNA, the CDR3 is TGTGCCAGCTCACTCCACTCTGGAAACACCATATATTTT. Encoded protein: CASSLHSGNTIYF. The chain uses TRBV25-1 and TRBJ1-3; the D is unclear. CDR3 length: 13 amino acids. CDR1 is MGHDK, CDR2 SYGVNS, per germline. V was shortened by 8 bases and J by 0 bases, with 8 bases between the two germline ends.

CDR3 nucleotide sequence: TGTGCCAGCAGCTTAGAGGCTGGGACTAGCGGTAAAGAGACCCAGTACTTC. As protein: CASSLEAGTSGKETQYF. The V gene is TRBV7-9, the J gene TRBJ2-5; 11 bases align to TRBD2. Unmatched junction bases numbered 7, after V lost 1 base and J lost 3 bases. CDR3 length: 17 amino acids. Germline-derived CDR1 and CDR2 are SEHNR and FQNEAQ (reference sequence).

The chain joins TRBV10-3 to TRBJ2-7; 14 nucleotides line up with TRBD2. From germline, CDR1 is ENHRY and CDR2 SYGVKD. CDR3 length: 16 amino acids. The junction had 8 bases not matched to a gene; V was cut back by 6 bases and J by 4 bases. In DNA form, the CDR3 reads TGTGCCATCAGCTCCGGGACTAGCGGGAGTACTTACGAGCAGTACTTC. The encoded protein is CAISSGTSGSTYEQYF.

The genes are TRBV6-5 and TRBJ2-1; D is possibly TRBD2 (5 bases). CDR1 and CDR2 (germline): MNHEY, SVGAGI. The ends were cut back, 0 bases at V and 6 bases at J, with 15 bases in the middle. The CDR3 is made up of 16 amino acids. Written as DNA, the CDR3 is TGTGCCAGCAGTTACTCCAACAGCGGTGAGGTCAATGAGCAGTTCTTC. As protein: CASSYSNSGEVNEQFF.

This chain uses TRBV28 with TRBJ2-7, with 7 bases fitting TRBD1. CDR1 is MDHEN, CDR2 SYDVKM, per germline. The V and J ends lost 6 bases and 2 bases, in that order; junction bases with no gene match: 13. CDR3 size: 16 residues. CDR3 sequence (DNA): TGTGCCAGCAGCCGGTTCACCGGGACAGTCCCCTACGAGCAGTACTTC. Amino acid sequence: CASSRFTGTVPYEQYF.

This clone was found a few times. The chain has TRBV10-3 and TRBJ1-1; 7 bases align to TRBD1. The V and J ends lost 0 bases and 2 bases, in that order; junction bases with no gene match: 6. CDR1 ENHRY and CDR2 SYGVKD come from the germline V gene. The CDR3 has 16 amino acids. CDR3 in amino acids: CAISESRRQGNTEAFF. CDR3 nucleotide sequence: TGTGCCATCAGTGAGTCCAGAAGACAGGGCAACACTGAAGCTTTCTTT.

The chain couples TRBV7-2 to TRBJ1-1; D unclear. Germline CDR1 and CDR2: SGHTA and FQGNSA. Trimming pared 1 base from V and 3 bases from J, leaving 6 bases between. The CDR3 extends over 13 amino acids. The CDR3 loop reads CASSLGSYTEAFF. CDR3 nucleotides: TGTGCCAGCAGCTTAGGTTCGTACACTGAAGCTTTCTTT.

The rearrangement uses TRBV28 and TRBJ2-3; weak D call: TRBD2 (6 bases). Trimming took off 8 bases at V and 5 bases at J, with 14 bases between the two ends. The CDR3 totals 13 residues. CDR1 and CDR2 (germline): MDHEN, SYDVKM. CDR3 nucleotide sequence: TGTGCCAGCCGACTAGGAGGAGGAGATACGCAGTATTTT. Amino acids: CASRLGGGDTQYF.

CDR3 region: CASSARGTGNTIYF. The CDR3 bases are TGTGCCAGCAGTGCAAGGGGTACTGGAAACACCATATATTTT. The rearrangement uses TRBV2 and TRBJ1-3, with D perhaps matching TRBD1 (5 bases). V gave up 4 bases and J gave up 2 bases, with 9 bases separating them. The CDR3 is 14 amino acids. CDR1 SNHLY and CDR2 FYNNEI come from the germline V gene.

V usage is TRBV10-3 and J usage is TRBJ1-2, with D possibly being TRBD1 (5 bases). CDR1 and CDR2 from the germline V gene are ENHRY and SYGVKD. V dropped 2 bases and J dropped 2 bases, with 9 bases sitting between them. There are 14 residues in the CDR3. CDR3 loop: CAISEGRANYGYTF. The CDR3 DNA reads as TGTGCCATCAGTGAGGGCAGGGCCAACTATGGCTACACCTTC.

This chain connects TRBV27 to TRBJ1-5; D ambiguous. Trimming took off 0 bases at V and 1 base at J, with 10 bases between the two ends. Germline V gene sequence: CDR1 MNHEY, CDR2 SMNVEV (reference sequence). The CDR3 is 16 amino acids. CDR3 coding DNA: TGTGCCAGCAGTTTATCTGCCGGTCCAAGCAATCAGCCCCAGCATTTT. Translated, it gives CASSLSAGPSNQPQHF.

The rearrangement joins TRBV7-8 to TRBJ2-3; D is possibly TRBD2 (6 bases). Germline lookup yields CDR1 SGHVS and CDR2 FQNEAQ. V lost 3 bases and J lost 3, with 7 bases in between. The CDR3 is 13 residues long. In nucleotides, the CDR3 is TGTGCCAGCAGCTTCGGGGGAACAGATACGCAGTATTTT. Its protein is CASSFGGTDTQYF.

The rearrangement uses TRBV5-1 and TRBJ2-3; TRBD2 agrees at 7 bases. Germline V gene data show CDR1 as SGHRS and CDR2 as YFSETQ. The CDR3 has 16 amino acids. V shed 4 bases and J 0 bases; nucleotides not matched to a gene: 8. The CDR3 DNA is TGCGCCAGCAGCCATAGCGGGCCTGCTAGCACAGATACGCAGTATTTT. It encodes CASSHSGPASTDTQYF.

The chain carries TRBV3-1 (or the pseudogene TRBV3-2) and TRBJ1-2; 7 positions match TRBD1. Germline V gene data show CDR1 as LGHDT and CDR2 as YNNKEL (reference sequence). Unmatched junction bases numbered 6, after V lost 5 bases and J lost 9 bases. The CDR3 is 12 residues long. The CDR3 region has the DNA TGTGCCAGCAGCTACAGGGACAGCCGCTACACCTTC. It codes for CASSYRDSRYTF.

V and J are TRBV6-6 and TRBJ2-3, with TRBD2 matching 11 bases. The germline CDR1 and CDR2 sequences are MNHNY and SVGAGI (reference sequence). The ends lost 6 bases at V and 1 base at J; junction bases unmatched: 3. The CDR3 is 15 residues long. CDR3 nucleotides: TGTGCCAGCAGGCGGGGACTAGCGGGCACAGATACGCAGTATTTT. It codes for CASRRGLAGTDTQYF.

The chain employs TRBV19 and TRBJ2-7; D not resolved. CDR3 size: 14 residues. Germline CDR1 reads LNHDA; CDR2 reads SQIVND (reference sequence). With 6 bases removed from V and 3 bases from J, the gap between germline ends came to 15 bases. CDR3 bases: TGTGCCAGTAGCCCCCCCGAGGATTACTACGAGCAGTACTTC. This codes for CASSPPEDYYEQYF.

The CDR3 DNA follows: TGTGCCAGCAGTTCCCCGGTCCCAGATACGCAGTATTTT. It yields the protein CASSSPVPDTQYF. The genes are TRBV6-2 or TRBV6-3 and TRBJ2-3; the D is unclear. Per germline, CDR1 MNHEY and CDR2 SVGEGT. V was pared by 4 bases and J by 4 bases, with 9 bases between. The CDR3 has 13 amino acids.

The chain joins TRBV11-1 to TRBJ2-1; tentative D call: TRBD2 (5 bases). The V end lost 1 base, the J end lost 6 bases, and 10 bases lay between the germline ends. Germline V gene lookup returns CDR1 SGHAT and CDR2 FQDESV (reference sequence). CDR3 length: 14 amino acids. The CDR3 is CASSLETTSNEQFF. The CDR3 coding sequence is TGTGCCAGCAGCTTAGAAACCACTAGCAATGAGCAGTTCTTC.

V is TRBV24-1 and J is TRBJ1-5; 7 bases fit TRBD1. The CDR3 runs 15 residues. The ends lost 4 bases at V and 2 bases at J; junction bases unmatched: 4. Germline CDR1 is KGHDR and CDR2 is SFDVKD. The CDR3 coding sequence is TGTGCCACCAGTGACACCGGGACAGGCAATCAGCCCCAGCATTTT. Its protein is CATSDTGTGNQPQHF.

The chain carries TRBV27 and TRBJ2-3, with 9 bases aligning to TRBD2. J lost 3 bases, V lost 0 bases, and 7 bases had no gene match. CDR1 is MNHEY and CDR2 is SMNVEV in the germline V gene (reference sequence). The CDR3 totals 17 residues. The CDR3, as DNA: TGTGCCAGCAGTTTATCTACGGCGGGGGGGCGAACAGATACGCAGTATTTT. It is translated as CASSLSTAGGRTDTQYF.

This chain uses TRBV21-1 with TRBJ1-1; the D call of TRBD1 is as the table states it, not checked on the DNA. TRBV21-1 is described as a pseudogene. The CDR3 length is 17 residues. The CDR3 DNA sequence: TGTGCCAGCAGCATGACCGGGACAGGCGCACCAAACACTGAAGCTTTCTTT. Translation gives CASSMTGTGAPNTEAFF.

The rearrangement joins TRBV5-4 to TRBJ1-4; D is unclear. Per the germline V gene, CDR1 is SGHNT and CDR2 is YYREEE (reference sequence). CDR3 size: 15 residues. V lost 2 bases, J lost 8 bases, and 16 bases lay in between. In DNA, the CDR3 is TGTGCCAGCAGCTTATCGGGAGTCGGGAAGGAAAAACTGTTTTTT. This encodes CASSLSGVGKEKLFF.